This T cell receptor (beta chain) was profiled in a study of T cell changes during pregnancy in multiple sclerosis. This clone is a singleton in its sample. Sequencing was performed with immunoSEQ multiplex PCR; in TCRdb, only in-frame clones are kept and a portion is missing. The sample lists some 87,000 clones, approximately 94% occurring once. Per the germline V gene, CDR1 is SGHTA and CDR2 is FQGNSA. The CDR3 is 17 amino acids. The junction had 6 bases not matched to a gene; V was cut back by 0 bases and J by 0 bases. The specimen was CD4+ T cells from peripheral blood mononuclear cells, collected before pregnancy. The chain links TRBV7-2 to TRBJ2-7, with TRBD2 matching 9 bases. The sequence was collected from a female donor with multiple sclerosis, enrolled in a pregnancy study. CDR3 sequence reads: CASSLALGGGVSYEQYF. In DNA form, the CDR3 reads TGTGCCAGCAGCTTAGCCTTGGGCGGGGGGGTCTCCTACGAGCAGTACTTC.